One and the same sample provided the 2 T cell receptor beta chains below, sequenced in a study of CD8 T cells in Susac syndrome. RNA in amounts of roughly 0.5 to 1 ug was reverse transcribed with random hexamers. Using its own MiXCR run on the immunoSEQ multiplex PCR reads, TCRdb lists one record per CDR3 protein. The profile shows under 550,000 distinct CDR3 sequences, 75% to 90% of them singletons. The sequenced sample was CD8+ T cells from PBMCs. Receptors were obtained from a human donor with multiple sclerosis.

The chain employs TRBV4-1 and TRBJ1-5, with TRBD1 matching over 8 bases. CDR1 MGHRA and CDR2 YSYEKL come from the germline V gene. With V trimmed by 1 base and J by 6 bases, 8 bases remained unmatched. The CDR3 covers 16 residues. CDR3 residues: CASSQVFTGGSQPQHF. The CDR3 nucleotides read TGCGCCAGCAGCCAAGTCTTTACAGGGGGAAGTCAGCCCCAGCATTTT.

This clonotype was observed a handful of times. This rearrangement joins TRBV6-1 to TRBJ1-5, with TRBD1 matching over 9 bases. Trimming took 6 bases from V and 7 from J; bases not matched to a gene: 7. CDR1 is MNHNS and CDR2 is SASEGT in the germline V gene. The CDR3 runs 14 residues. CDR3 sequence: CASSWTGAGQPQHF. The DNA for the CDR3 is TGTGCCAGCAGCTGGACAGGGGCGGGACAGCCCCAGCATTTT.